The sequence of this TCR beta chain was determined in a study of T cells in Graves' hyperthyroidism and ophthalmopathy. Germline V CDR1 and CDR2: SEHNR, FQNEAQ (reference sequence). V lost 5 bases to trimming and J lost 1 base, with 5 bases between them. The CDR3 runs 13 residues. Findings and limits, study-wide: Most expanded thyroid clonotypes above 0.001 also appeared in blood.

It was RNA transcripts that yielded the amplified TCR beta CDR3 regions. The primer set for the first-round RT-PCR of the TCR CDR3 was HTBI. TCRdb used MiXCR to reprocess the multiplex PCR reads, holding one entry per CDR3 protein. The sample holds hundreds of thousands of distinct CDR3 sequences, less than 25% seen once. About this clonotype itself: Its antigen is not identified.

The sequenced sample consisted of blood. The clonotype comes from a man aged 25-45 years with Graves' ophthalmopathy. The gene calls are TRBV7-9 and TRBJ2-2; D is undetermined. CDR3 in DNA: TGTGCCAGCAGCCGACAGAACACCGGGGAGCTGTTTTTT. Protein: CASSRQNTGELFF. The whole variable domain, filled in from reference TRBV7-9 and TRBJ2-2, reads DTGVSQNPRHKITKRGQNVTFRCDPISEHNRLYWYRQTLGQGPEFLTYFQNEAQLEKSRLLSDRFSAERPKGSFSTLEIQRTEQGDSAMYLCASSRQNTGELFFGEGSRLTVL.